These 2 T cell receptor beta chains were all obtained from the same sample, sequenced in a study of T cell changes during pregnancy in multiple sclerosis. Sequencing was performed with immunoSEQ multiplex PCR; in TCRdb, only in-frame clones are kept and a portion is missing. Seen here are 65,000 to 80,000 clones, 93% observed once, and the top ten hold 2.5%. Sequenced here: peripheral blood, sampled in the second trimester of pregnancy. These receptor sequences come from a female donor with multiple sclerosis, enrolled in a pregnancy study.

The V call is TRBV9, the J call TRBJ2-2; tentative D call: TRBD2 (5 bases). The CDR3 runs 14 residues. The V end was cut by 3 bases, the J end by 2 bases, with 8 bases between. Germline CDR1 SGDLS, CDR2 YYNGEE. In DNA, the CDR3 is TGTGCCAGCAGCGCCCGGGAAAACACCGGGGAGCTGTTTTTT. Its translation is CASSARENTGELFF.

The chain uses TRBV30 and TRBJ1-5; a possible D gene is TRBD1 (5 bases). CDR3 length: 13 residues. CDR1 is GTSNPN and CDR2 is SVGIG in the germline V gene (reference sequence). V was pared by 3 bases and J by 2 bases, with 8 bases between. CDR3 bases: TGTGCCTGGAGGGCGGGGCGCAATCAGCCCCAGCATTTT. Amino acid sequence: CAWRAGRNQPQHF.